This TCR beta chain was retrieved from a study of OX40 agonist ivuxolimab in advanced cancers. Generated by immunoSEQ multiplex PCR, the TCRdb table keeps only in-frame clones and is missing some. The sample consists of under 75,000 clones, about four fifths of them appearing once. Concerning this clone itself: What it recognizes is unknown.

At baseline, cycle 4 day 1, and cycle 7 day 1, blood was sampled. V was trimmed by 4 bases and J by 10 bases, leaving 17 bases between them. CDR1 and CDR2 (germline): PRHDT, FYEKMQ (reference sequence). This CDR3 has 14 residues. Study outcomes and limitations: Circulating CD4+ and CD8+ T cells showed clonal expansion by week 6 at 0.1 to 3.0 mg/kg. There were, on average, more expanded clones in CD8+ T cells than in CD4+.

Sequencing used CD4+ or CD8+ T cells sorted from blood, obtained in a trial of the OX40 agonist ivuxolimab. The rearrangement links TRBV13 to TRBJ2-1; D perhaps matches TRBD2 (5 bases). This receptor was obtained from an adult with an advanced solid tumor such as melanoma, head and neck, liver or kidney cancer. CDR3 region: CASSSLGTREEQFF. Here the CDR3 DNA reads TGTGCCAGCAGCTCCCTGGGAACTAGAGAAGAGCAGTTCTTC.